Shown below are 9 T cell receptor beta chains from a single sample sequenced in a study of blood T cell repertoires in COVID-19 (dated by TCRdb to 2020 to 2022). Preparation of the library involved the immunoSEQ multiplex PCR assay. TCRdb carries this immuneACCESS record with in-frame sequences only. Its versions omit some clonotypes, under half of them owing to an unresolved V gene in the studies checked, with the rest unexplained. For this sample there are around 140,000 clones; around 89% appear just once. The top ten constitute roughly 2.2% of the sample. Material: peripheral blood. These receptors all stem from a man between 65 and 79 years old with active COVID-19.

V is TRBV6-4 and J is TRBJ2-1, with 8 bases matching TRBD1. V was clipped by 5 bases and J by 5 bases; unmatched bases: 5. Germline V gene data show CDR1 as MRHNA and CDR2 as SNTAGT. The CDR3 contains 14 residues. CDR3 sequence: CASSRTGFNNEQFF. CDR3 nucleotide sequence: TGTGCCAGCAGTCGGACAGGGTTTAACAATGAGCAGTTCTTC.

This clone was seen just once. The chain employs TRBV27 and TRBJ1-2, with a possible D match to TRBD1 (5 bases). Trimming removed 3 bases at V and 0 bases at J, with 8 bases between. In germline, CDR1 is MNHEY, CDR2 SMNVEV (reference sequence). The CDR3 is 14 residues long. This chain's CDR3 is CASSFRGTNYGYTF. CDR3 sequence (DNA): TGTGCCAGCAGTTTTAGGGGAACTAACTATGGCTACACCTTC.

The gene calls are TRBV28 and TRBJ2-7; 10 nucleotides line up with TRBD2. The CDR3 is 14 residues long. V was pared by 5 bases and J by 3 bases, with 4 bases of the junction left unmatched. CDR1 MDHEN and CDR2 SYDVKM come from the germline V gene. The CDR3 protein is CASSLAGVYYEQYF. The DNA of the CDR3 is TGTGCCAGCAGTCTAGCGGGGGTTTACTACGAGCAGTACTTC.

The chain employs TRBV18 and TRBJ2-1, with D unresolved. The CDR3 is made up of 13 amino acids. V lost 3 bases, J lost 9 bases, and 12 bases lay in between. In germline, CDR1 is KGHSH, CDR2 LQKENI. The DNA for the CDR3 is TGTGCCAGCTCACCCCAGTCGGGTAGTGAGCAGTTCTTC. Its protein is CASSPQSGSEQFF.

This sequence joins TRBV5-6 and TRBJ1-1; 8 positions agree with TRBD1. This CDR3 is built from 17 residues. J gave up 1 base and V 4 bases, and 12 bases lay outside the gene matches. Germline assignment: CDR1 SGHDT and CDR2 YYEEEE. CDR3 coding DNA: TGTGCCAGCAGCCCTTTTTGGGGACAGGTCCCGAACACTGAAGCTTTCTTT. This sequence encodes CASSPFWGQVPNTEAFF.

This rearrangement joins TRBV28 to TRBJ2-2; a possible D gene is TRBD1 (5 bases). The length of the CDR3 is 16 residues. Trimming took off 7 bases at V and 1 base at J, with 16 bases between the two ends. Germline CDR1 reads MDHEN; CDR2 reads SYDVKM. CDR3 DNA sequence: TGTGCCAGCACCAGAGGTGGGGCCTTGAACACCGGGGAGCTGTTTTTT. This translates into CASTRGGALNTGELFF.

The chain couples TRBV29-1 to TRBJ2-3; 10 bases are a match to TRBD2. The CDR3 runs 14 residues. CDR1 and CDR2 from the germline V gene are SQVTM and ANQGSEA. J was trimmed by 2 bases and V by 5 bases; bases with no gene match: 4. The CDR3 reads CSVNLAGVTDTQYF. In DNA, the CDR3 is TGCAGCGTTAACCTAGCGGGAGTCACAGATACGCAGTATTTT.

The CDR3 protein is CASRTTGDSAAFF. CDR3 bases: TGTGCCAGCAGAACTACAGGGGACTCCGCGGCTTTCTTT. The chain couples TRBV6-6 to TRBJ1-1, with TRBD1 identical over 7 bases. The CDR3 covers 13 residues. Germline CDR1 reads MNHNY; CDR2 reads SVGAGI (reference sequence). V shed 6 bases, J shed 11 bases, and the junction held 12 bases outside the gene matches.

This chain joins TRBV18 and TRBJ2-5; TRBD2 matches 10 bases. This CDR3 region has 15 residues. V lost 4 bases to trimming and J lost 4 bases; unmatched junction nucleotides: 6. Germline V lookup: CDR1 KGHSH, CDR2 LQKENI. CDR3 region: CASSRTSGEGETQYF. CDR3 DNA: TGTGCCAGCTCACGAACTAGCGGGGAGGGAGAGACCCAGTACTTC.